The 9 T cell receptor beta chains in this list originate from one sample, sequenced in a study of response to subunit inactivated influenza vaccine. TCRdb re-analysed the RT-PCR reads in MiXCR, keeping a single row per CDR3 protein. The sample lists around 790,000 distinct CDR3 sequences; approximately 22% were seen once. Sequencing was performed on PBMCs from blood, taken around 5 days after vaccination. The origin of the receptors is a man over 45 who received an inactivated influenza vaccine.

The rearrangement uses TRBV7-8 and TRBJ1-1; D is undetermined. Trimming removed 2 bases from V and 3 bases from J, with 13 bases in between. The CDR3 loop spans 15 amino acids. Germline V gene sequence: CDR1 SGHVS, CDR2 FQNEAQ. CDR3 residues: CASSLLRLGYTEAFF. CDR3 bases: TGTGCCAGCAGCTTACTCCGCTTGGGGTACACTGAAGCTTTCTTT.

Only a few counts were recorded for this clonotype. This sequence joins TRBV5-1 and TRBJ2-3, with D unclear. The CDR3 runs to 13 residues. Germline-derived CDR1 and CDR2 are SGHRS and YFSETQ. The V and J ends lost 5 bases and 2 bases respectively, with 9 bases between them. The DNA for the CDR3 is TGCGCCAGCAGAAGCGCACCCACAGATACGCAGTATTTT. This codes for CASRSAPTDTQYF. The whole variable domain, filled in from reference TRBV5-1 and TRBJ2-3, reads KAGVTQTPRYLIKTRGQQVTLSCSPISGHRSVSWYQQTPGQGLQFLFEYFSETQRNKGNFPGRFSGRQFSNSRSEMNVSTLELGDSALYLCASRSAPTDTQYFGPGTRLTVL.

This clonotype has just a few counts. The chain uses TRBV10-3 and TRBJ2-5; 7 nucleotides match TRBD2. Germline V gene lookup returns CDR1 ENHRY and CDR2 SYGVKD. This CDR3 comprises 13 residues. V dropped 3 bases and J dropped 5; count of bases not matched to a gene: 3. The CDR3 spells CAISDGLVETQYF. CDR3 in DNA: TGTGCCATCAGTGATGGACTAGTTGAGACCCAGTACTTC.

This clonotype was detected a few times. The J gene is TRBJ2-7, the V gene TRBV7-2; tentatively, D is TRBD2 (6 bases). Germline CDR1 reads SGHTA; CDR2 reads FQGNSA. Trimming pared 4 bases from V and 0 bases from J, leaving 13 bases between. The CDR3 sequence is 15 residues long. CDR3 bases: TGTGCCAGCAGCTGGACGGGACTGAGCTCCTACGAGCAGTACTTC. Translating it yields CASSWTGLSSYEQYF.

The V call is TRBV27, the J call TRBJ2-5; the match to TRBD1 covers 8 bases. The germline CDR1 and CDR2 sequences are MNHEY and SMNVEV (reference sequence). V was pared by 6 bases and J by 3 bases, with 6 bases of the junction left unmatched. The CDR3 is made up of 14 amino acids. The CDR3 DNA reads TGTGCCAGCAGCCCCCGGGACAGGAAAGAGACCCAGTACTTC. This gives the protein CASSPRDRKETQYF.

In its sample, this clonotype was seen once. The chain couples TRBV20-1 to TRBJ1-4, with unresolved D. The CDR3 consists of 10 residues. The V gene lost 4 bases and the J gene lost 8 bases, with 5 bases spanning the gap. Germline CDR1 and CDR2: DFQATT and SNEGSKA (reference sequence). The CDR3 region is CSAMREKLFF. The DNA of the CDR3 is TGCAGTGCTATGAGGGAAAAACTGTTTTTT.

The V gene is TRBV18, the J gene TRBJ2-1; 10 bases map to TRBD2. J was trimmed by 0 bases and V by 0 bases; bases with no gene match: 2. CDR1 and CDR2 (germline): KGHSH, LQKENI. CDR3 length equals 17 residues. The DNA for the CDR3 is TGTGCCAGCTCACCACCTTTAGCGGGAGGCTCCTACAATGAGCAGTTCTTC. Its protein product is CASSPPLAGGSYNEQFF.

As regards this clonotype: At one end the junction does not follow the germline gene, possibly because of a read error. This chain uses TRBV7-9 with TRBJ2-1; D is possibly TRBD2 (6 bases). The germline V gene encodes CDR1 SEHNR and CDR2 FQNEAQ (reference sequence). The CDR3 sequence is 15 residues long. CDR3 DNA: TGTGCCGGCAGCTGGGGACTGACCTCCTACAATGAGCAGTTCTTC. Residues: CAGSWGLTSYNEQFF.

The chain uses TRBV5-6 and TRBJ2-5; 7 bases map to TRBD1. V was pared by 4 bases and J by 0 bases, with 6 bases of the junction left unmatched. The length of the CDR3 is 15 residues. Looked up from germline, CDR1 is SGHDT and CDR2 is YYEEEE. CDR3 sequence: CASSPTTGNQETQYF. The DNA of the CDR3 is TGTGCCAGCAGCCCAACGACAGGGAACCAAGAGACCCAGTACTTC. The full variable domain, its missing parts supplied by reference TRBV5-6 and TRBJ2-5, is DAGVTQSPTHLIKTRGQQVTLRCSPKSGHDTVSWYQQALGQGPQFIFQYYEEEERQRGNFPDRFSGHQFPNYSSELNVNALLLGDSALYLCASSPTTGNQETQYFGPGTRLLVL.